A selection of T cell receptor beta chains follows, all from one sample in a study of a mutant IDH1 vaccine in newly diagnosed glioma. Generated by immunoSEQ multiplex PCR, the TCRdb table keeps only in-frame clones and is missing some. The table shows around 54,000 clones, with more than 80% occurring only once. The sample was PBMCs, taken from a glioma patient treated with radiotherapy, temozolomide or both. Receptors originate from a man aged 18 to 30 with glioma. Both conserved end residues are part of each CDR3. D genes are given only for firm matches. Size tells how often a clone was seen (once, few, many) or the class of an expanded clone, and some rows leave it out.

clone size: -; D gene: -; J gene: TRBJ2-7; V gene: TRBV4-3; CDR3 DNA: TGCGCCAGCAGCCAAGAATTGTCAGGGTGGAACGAGCAGTACTTC; CDR3 protein: CASSQELSGWNEQYF
clone size: -; D gene: -; J gene: TRBJ2-7; V gene: TRBV27; CDR3 DNA: TGTGCCAGCAGTTCCGTATCGCTCTACGAGCAGTACTTC; CDR3 protein: CASSSVSLYEQYF
clone size: -; D gene: -; J gene: TRBJ1-1; V gene: TRBV5-6; CDR3 DNA: TGTGCCAGCAGCTGGGGTGGGGGCGCGACTGAAGCTTTCTTT; CDR3 protein: CASSWGGGATEAFF
clone size: -; D gene: -; J gene: TRBJ1-1; V gene: TRBV2; CDR3 DNA: TGTGCCAGCAAAAACCCTCTTAAGGGGAACACTGAAGCTTTCTTT; CDR3 protein: CASKNPLKGNTEAFF
clone size: -; D gene: TRBD2; J gene: TRBJ2-1; V gene: TRBV9; CDR3 DNA: TGTGCCAGCAGCGTAGGGTCCACGACTAGCGGTTACAATGAGCAGTTCTTC; CDR3 protein: CASSVGSTTSGYNEQFF
clone size: -; D gene: -; J gene: TRBJ1-1; V gene: TRBV25-1; CDR3 DNA: TGTGCCAGCAGTCTCCGAACCACTGAAGCTTTCTTT; CDR3 protein: CASSLRTTEAFF
clone size: -; D gene: TRBD1; J gene: TRBJ1-2; V gene: TRBV30; CDR3 DNA: TGTGCCTGGTGGGACAGGGTGAAAGCTAACTATGGCTACACCTTC; CDR3 protein: CAWWDRVKANYGYTF
clone size: -; D gene: -; J gene: TRBJ1-2; V gene: TRBV6-5; CDR3 DNA: TGTGCCAGCAGTTACGCGTACTATGGCTACACCTTC; CDR3 protein: CASSYAYYGYTF
clone size: few; D gene: TRBD1; J gene: TRBJ2-7; V gene: TRBV7-7; CDR3 DNA: TGTGCTAGCAGCGTGGGACAGGGGGGCGAGCAGTACTTC; CDR3 protein: CASSVGQGGEQYF
clone size: -; D gene: TRBD2; J gene: TRBJ2-7; V gene: TRBV25-1; CDR3 DNA: TGTGCCAGCAGTGTTTACCGGTCGCGGGGGGAAAGCTACGAGCAGTACTTC; CDR3 protein: CASSVYRSRGESYEQYF